This T cell receptor (beta chain) stems from a study of cytomegalovirus exposure and HLA in healthy donors. Germline CDR1 reads MDHEN; CDR2 reads SYDVKM. V lost 6 bases to trimming and J lost 0 bases; unmatched junction nucleotides: 6. The CDR3 length is 15 residues. This clone was seen only once. 60 Vbeta and 13 Jbeta primers were used in PCR. TCRdb's table, derived via immunoSEQ multiplex PCR, lists solely in-frame clones and lacks some. The sample has fewer than 200,000 clones; roughly 77% are singletons. This TCR was sampled from a male donor in good health and CMV-seronegative. The rearrangement joins TRBV28 to TRBJ1-2, with 8 bases matching TRBD1. Sequences were obtained from PBMCs. The CDR3, as DNA: TGTGCCAGCAGCTACGTGACAGGGGCTAACTATGGCTACACCTTC. As protein: CASSYVTGANYGYTF.